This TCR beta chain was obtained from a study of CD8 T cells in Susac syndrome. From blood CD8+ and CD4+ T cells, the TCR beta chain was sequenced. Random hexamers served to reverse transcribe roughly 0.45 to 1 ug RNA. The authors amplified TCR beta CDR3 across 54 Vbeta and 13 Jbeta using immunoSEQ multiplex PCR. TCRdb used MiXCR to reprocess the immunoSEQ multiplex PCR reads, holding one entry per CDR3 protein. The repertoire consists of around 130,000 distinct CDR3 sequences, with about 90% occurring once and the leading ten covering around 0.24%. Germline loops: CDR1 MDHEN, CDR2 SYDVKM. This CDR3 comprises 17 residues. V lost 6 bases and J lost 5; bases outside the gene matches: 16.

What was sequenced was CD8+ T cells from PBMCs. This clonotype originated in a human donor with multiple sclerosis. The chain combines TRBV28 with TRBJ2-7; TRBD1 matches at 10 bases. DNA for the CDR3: TGTGCCAGCAGCCGCGGGACAGGGGTCCCGGCTGCCCACGAGCAGTACTTC. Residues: CASSRGTGVPAAHEQYF.